This T cell receptor (beta chain) emerged from a study of post-analysis software for immune sequencing data (dated by TCRdb to about 2015). Broadly, across the study: Recorded disease courses included relapsing-remitting, secondary progressive and progressive-relapsing multiple sclerosis, with some patients lacking subtype annotation. The patient repertoires were set against eleven to twelve previously published healthy control repertoires from donors whose ages ranged from about 6 to 26 years. A subset of samples was prepared in parallel using single-end sample barcoding, then pooled and co-amplified after Illumina adapter ligation.

What the work shows at the level of the full study, not this receptor alone: Direct clustering with F measure revealed strong co-clustering of samples prepared in the same batch, which led to a batch-effect correction. The control group was slightly older than the multiple sclerosis patient group. Patients showed significantly higher frequencies than controls for 4 or 5 TRBV segments, among them TRBV5-6, TRBV5-1 and TRBV20-1. Normalized Chao1 diversity was significantly lower in multiple sclerosis patients than controls, suggesting substantial peripheral T-cell clonal expansion.

The method was PCR. The data were produced on an Illumina HiSeq 2500. To reduce PCR and sequencing biases, unique molecular identifiers were built into the TCR beta cDNA libraries. Every 1 to 10 million input T cells yielded approximately 500,000 cDNA molecules, meaning each molecule approximated one T cell. The patient libraries were prepared and sequenced with the same protocol used for the earlier healthy control dataset. Samples belonging to the same batch were prepared together, multiplexed and sequenced on a shared HiSeq lane. As for how the authors treated the data: MIGEC was used to process the raw barcoded reads, and molecular identifier groups with only a single read were discarded before consensus assembly and CDR3 extraction. Clonotype tables were post-analysed with VDJtools, normalizing diversity by down-sampling all datasets to the smallest sample size. In repertoire overlap clustering, CDR3 amino acid sequences, but not nucleotide sequences, were matched to correct batch-related cross-sample contamination. Clones were called with MiXCR by TCRdb after fastp trimmed the public reads at Q25, and only in-frame beta chains were retained. Every distinct CDR3 protein forms one entry, paired with its most common genes and DNA. TCRdb, not the authors, supplied the V and J calls. A total of more than 500,000 distinct CDR3 sequences appear in this sample, approximately 34% of them only once. The biggest ten clones account for 4.5% to 7.5% of the sample.

From a lookup of the germline V gene (reference sequence), CDR1 and CDR2 are SEHNR and FQNEAQ. V lost 5 bases and J lost 8 bases, and the count of bases not matched to a germline gene is 9. Measured from the cysteine to the phenylalanine, the CDR3 is 14 residues long. CDR3 DNA is the only sequence kept; it has 42 bases, read in frame from the first base. To demonstrate the VDJtools post-analysis software, TCR beta repertoires were profiled from the peripheral blood of 10 to 15 young patients with multiple sclerosis. The patients with multiple sclerosis were children and adolescents between roughly 6 and 17 years of age. As to this clonotype: Its antigen is not yet known. Per-nucleotide qualities are absent, and no much larger clonotype sits a single base away.

The TCR comes from a girl aged 2-17 years with multiple sclerosis. Sequences were obtained from blood. The rearrangement combines TRBV7-9 with TRBJ1-5, with 7 bases matching TRBD1. CDR3 sequence: CASSLTGALEPQHF. In nucleotide form, the sequence is TGTGCCAGCAGCCTAACAGGGGCGTTAGAGCCCCAGCATTTT.